Detailed here is one T cell receptor beta chain. The target of this receptor is not known. The record has no base qualities; no much larger clone is one base away. Genomic DNA was extracted from FACS-sorted cells, and TCRbeta chains were sequenced through the commercial immunoSEQ service. The published analysis was carried out like this. The repertoire data were analyzed using ImmunoSEQ Analyzer software v3.0 and R v3.5.1. Only productive rearrangements were analyzed, because sequences with stop codons or out-of-frame rearrangements were removed. Simpson diversity, Shannon entropy, CDR3 length and nucleotide addition metrics were obtained from the sequencing provider. Clonotypes were grouped by frequency as dominant, sub-dominant, low or lowest abundance, and most analyses excluded clonotypes below 0.1%. Any CDR3 amino acid clonotype present in at least two subjects at a cumulative frequency of at least 0.5% was labeled public. In TCRdb, the immuneACCESS table is reduced to in-frame sequences with V and J assigned. These tables do not hold every clone; where another copy was compared, an unresolved V gene accounts for under half, and the others remain unexplained. That table supplies the V and J calls and clone size; D and trimming were determined from the DNA. This sample comprises 30,000 to 45,000 clones, 80% to 90% of them detected only once. Of the sample, approximately 11% is held by the ten largest clones.

This record belongs to a study of CD8 T cells in acute hepatitis C reinfection listed by TCRdb under 2021. Study-level background: Both during acute infection and after viral clearance, the study profiled the TCRbeta repertoire of CD8+ T cells that were specific for the HCV NS3-1073 epitope. Several spontaneous resolvers contributed paired acute and follow-up samples. General findings and caveats noted by the study authors: The NS3-1073 specific repertoires were highly diverse, and diversity did not differ significantly among acute resolver, follow-up resolver and acute chronic samples. CDR3 sequences shared with other epitopes were rare, and differing sequencing approaches may have limited exact matching. Chronically infected subjects had no follow-up repertoires because NS3-1073 specific cells were too rare to sort. Because bulk sequencing covered only the TCRbeta chain, the alphabeta pairing of the public clonotypes could not be determined. Over ten public clonotypes were found regardless of outcome; one public clonotype used V04-02/J02-02. All groups showed preferential use of the TRBV04 and TRBV06 gene families, a pattern that overrepresentation in the naive pool did not explain.

From cysteine to phenylalanine, the CDR3 is 14 amino acids long. The only DNA kept is the CDR3, 42 bases in frame from the first base. Via the germline V gene (reference sequence), CDR1 is WNHNN and CDR2 SYGVQD. Trimming at the junction amounts to 4 bases on V and 4 bases on J, and the germline ends lie 11 bases apart. What this sample's time point label stands for: naive CD8 control sorted from an acute-time-point sample. Enrolled in the Montreal Hepatitis C Cohort (HEPCO) in Canada, the donors were people who inject drugs, and these donors were followed every 3 months. Acute primary HCV infection was defined as a positive HCV RNA or antibody test that came after a negative test within the prior 24 weeks. Antibodies against CD3, CD8 and CD45RO were used for surface staining, and dead cells were excluded with an aqua fixable dye. The cohort included 7 to 9 spontaneous resolvers, defined as subjects with HCV RNA clearance within 24 weeks. Once thawed from cryostorage, peripheral blood mononuclear cells underwent negative selection via the MACS CD8+ T cell Isolation Kit to obtain CD8+ T cells. A BD FACSAria II cell sorter was used for cell sorting.

Material for sequencing was naive CD8+ T cells from PBMCs. The cell subset or site label of this sample denotes: sorted total naive CD45RO-negative CD8+ T cells. The sequence derives from a woman between 18 and 29 years old who spontaneously cleared hepatitis C infection. The sequence is built from TRBV10-1 and TRBJ2-1; the D region possibly corresponds to TRBD1 (5 bases align). The DNA reads TGCGCCAGCAGTGCAGGGTTCGGGTACAATGAGCAGTTCTTC. The resulting protein is CASSAGFGYNEQFF.